The 30 T cell receptor beta chains below come from one sample, sequenced in a study of long-term antiretroviral therapy in people with HIV. Survey-level immunoSEQ v3.0 assays were run. Sequenced by immunoSEQ multiplex PCR; TCRdb stores in-frame clones only, minus some. The sample holds tens of thousands of clones, around 85% seen once. Material: unsorted PBMCs, obtained 3 years after starting antiretroviral therapy. The receptor set was obtained from a man between 40 and 49 years old with HIV.

The gene calls are TRBV19 and TRBJ2-7; 12 nucleotides align to TRBD2. This CDR3 has 17 amino acids. From germline, CDR1 is LNHDA and CDR2 SQIVND (reference sequence). V gave up 3 bases and J gave up 0 bases; unmatched junction bases: 6. The CDR3 spells CASSMRLAGVLSYEQYF. DNA for the CDR3: TGTGCCAGTAGTATGCGACTAGCGGGAGTTCTCTCCTACGAGCAGTACTTC.

The rearrangement uses TRBV7-9 and TRBJ2-3, with 9 bases lining up with TRBD1. CDR3 length: 15 residues. J lost 0 bases, V lost 5 bases, and 3 bases had no gene match. Germline V CDR1 and CDR2: SEHNR, FQNEAQ (reference sequence). The CDR3 DNA reads as TGTGCCAGCAGCACCGGGACAGGGAGCACAGATACGCAGTATTTT. Translated, it gives CASSTGTGSTDTQYF.

The chain is built from TRBV7-6 and TRBJ1-4; TRBD1 aligns across 9 bases. J lost 5 bases, V lost 5 bases, and 12 bases had no gene match. In germline, CDR1 is SGHVS, CDR2 FNYEAQ. The CDR3 is made up of 17 amino acids. The CDR3 sequence is CASSLRTGEVENEKLFF. CDR3 nucleotides: TGTGCCAGCAGCCTTAGGACAGGGGAGGTGGAGAATGAAAAACTGTTTTTT.

This clone was counted a single time. The chain is built from TRBV5-1 and TRBJ2-3; 7 nucleotides align to TRBD2. This CDR3 is built from 16 residues. Losses at the gene ends were 0 bases for V and 5 bases for J; bases not matched to a gene: 9. From germline, CDR1 is SGHRS and CDR2 YFSETQ. The CDR3 sequence: CASSLDGGGLGDTQYF. The DNA for the CDR3 is TGCGCCAGCAGCTTGGACGGGGGAGGGCTTGGAGATACGCAGTATTTT.

The chain is built from TRBV29-1 and TRBJ1-2; TRBD1 might be the D (5 bases). V was trimmed by 7 bases and J by 7 bases, leaving 19 bases between them. CDR3 length: 13 amino acids. From germline, CDR1 is SQVTM and CDR2 ANQGSEA. CDR3 residues: CSALGGDQGGYTF. The CDR3 DNA reads TGCAGCGCCTTGGGGGGGGACCAGGGTGGCTACACCTTC.

The table lists this clone with a count of one. The chain is built from TRBV6-1 and TRBJ1-5; no clear D gene. This CDR3 comprises 17 residues. V was clipped by 2 bases and J by 3 bases, with 17 bases between them. Germline assignment: CDR1 MNHNS and CDR2 SASEGT. CDR3 nucleotide sequence: TGTGCCAGCAGTGAAAGGTCTACACTGGCAATCAATCAGCCCCAGCATTTT. It translates to CASSERSTLAINQPQHF.

The genes are TRBV9 and TRBJ2-3; 7 bases are a match to TRBD1. The CDR3 has 14 residues. Unmatched junction bases numbered 7, after V lost 4 bases and J lost 5 bases. Germline V gene data show CDR1 as SGDLS and CDR2 as YYNGEE. The CDR3, as DNA: TGTGCCAGCAGCCCCCTGGCAGGGGGAGATACGCAGTATTTT. Residues: CASSPLAGGDTQYF.

This clone was seen only a few times. The chain couples TRBV4-1 to TRBJ2-7; 7 nucleotides line up with TRBD1. V was clipped by 2 bases and J by 1 base; unmatched bases: 8. Germline CDR1 and CDR2: MGHRA and YSYEKL. The CDR3 loop spans 16 amino acids. The CDR3 is CASSQSAWDSSYEQYF. As DNA, the CDR3 is TGCGCCAGCAGCCAATCCGCATGGGACAGTTCCTACGAGCAGTACTTC.

CDR3: CASSEALPGTGLYEQYF. DNA for the CDR3: TGTGCCAGCAGTGAAGCGCTTCCGGGAACAGGGCTCTACGAGCAGTACTTC. The chain is built from TRBV2 and TRBJ2-7; D is possibly TRBD1 (6 bases). CDR1 and CDR2 from the germline V gene are SNHLY and FYNNEI. The CDR3 contains 17 residues. V was cut by 0 bases and J by 3 bases, with 18 bases left in between.

V is TRBV4-1 and J is TRBJ2-2, with 12 bases matching TRBD2. The CDR3 has 18 residues. V lost 0 bases and J lost 6; bases outside the gene matches: 8. Germline assignment: CDR1 MGHRA and CDR2 YSYEKL. The CDR3 sequence is CASSQDRGLAGGPGELFF. CDR3 DNA sequence: TGCGCCAGCAGCCAAGATAGGGGGCTAGCGGGAGGGCCCGGGGAGCTGTTTTTT.

As for this clone: At the DNA level, this CDR3 is encoded by other sequences in the same sample as well. This chain uses TRBV2 with TRBJ2-7; no clear D gene. Germline V lookup: CDR1 SNHLY, CDR2 FYNNEI. The germline V and J ends were trimmed by 6 bases and 2 bases, with 5 bases remaining between them. CDR3 length: 11 residues. The CDR3 sequence is CASRVTYEQYF. The CDR3 DNA reads TGTGCCAGCAGGGTCACCTACGAGCAGTACTTC.

The chain carries TRBV7-2 and TRBJ1-3; D gene unclear. V lost 1 base and J 3 bases, leaving 13 bases between the germline ends. The CDR3 is 16 amino acids. Germline V CDR1 and CDR2: SGHTA, FQGNSA. CDR3 sequence (DNA): TGTGCCAGCAGCTTAGGTCAAGGGTTGGATGGAAACACCATATATTTT. This sequence encodes CASSLGQGLDGNTIYF.

DNA for the CDR3: TGCGCCAGCAGCTTGGAAACGAGAGGGGCTTCGCGGTCACCCCTCCACTTT. Translated, it gives CASSLETRGASRSPLHF. The chain has TRBV5-1 and TRBJ1-6, with D tentatively TRBD1 (5 bases). CDR1 is SGHRS, CDR2 YFSETQ, per germline. Trimming took 0 bases from V and 10 from J, leaving 20 bases between them. The CDR3 is 17 residues long.

CDR3: CASSYGGTVPGSNQPQHF. The DNA of the CDR3 is TGCGCCAGCAGCTACGGGGGTACAGTCCCTGGGAGCAATCAGCCCCAGCATTTT. The chain couples TRBV5-1 to TRBJ1-5, with D perhaps TRBD1 (5 bases). V gave up 3 bases and J gave up 1 base, with 20 bases separating them. The germline V gene encodes CDR1 SGHRS and CDR2 YFSETQ. The CDR3 spans 18 residues.

The genes are TRBV4-1 and TRBJ2-7; D is uncertain. The CDR3 loop spans 15 amino acids. Trimming cost V 4 bases and J 2 bases, with 15 bases left between them. From germline, CDR1 is MGHRA and CDR2 YSYEKL. The DNA of the CDR3 is TGCGCCAGCAGCCCTGGGGAAATTTCGCCCTACGAGCAGTACTTC. It encodes CASSPGEISPYEQYF.

The chain is built from TRBV13 and TRBJ2-7, with D perhaps TRBD1 (6 bases). The germline CDR1 and CDR2 sequences are PRHDT and FYEKMQ (reference sequence). The CDR3 is 14 residues long. V lost 4 bases to trimming and J lost 7 bases, with 17 bases between them. CDR3 amino acids: CASSYTGISGEQYF. In nucleotides, the CDR3 is TGTGCCAGCAGCTACACAGGGATCTCGGGGGAGCAGTACTTC.

The chain couples TRBV7-9 to TRBJ2-1, with 10 bases identical to TRBD2. Germline V gives CDR1 SEHNR, CDR2 FQNEAQ (reference sequence). CDR3 length: 16 residues. The V and J ends lost 6 bases and 8 bases, in that order; junction bases with no gene match: 13. CDR3 amino acids: CASSFSSSGGNDEQFF. In nucleotides, the CDR3 is TGTGCCAGCAGTTTTTCCTCTAGCGGGGGCAACGATGAGCAGTTCTTC.

This chain joins TRBV4-1 and TRBJ1-5; 7 bases map to TRBD1. CDR1 is MGHRA and CDR2 is YSYEKL in the germline V gene. With V trimmed by 0 bases and J by 1 base, 12 bases remained unmatched. The CDR3 covers 19 residues. The CDR3 sequence is CASSQEGAGSGGSNQPQHF. The CDR3 nucleotides are TGCGCCAGCAGCCAAGAAGGGGCCGGCTCAGGGGGGAGCAATCAGCCCCAGCATTTT.

This rearrangement joins TRBV7-9 to TRBJ2-6; TRBD1 agrees at 10 bases. The CDR3 consists of 19 residues. Germline values: CDR1 SEHNR, CDR2 FQNEAQ (reference sequence). Trimming removed 7 bases from V and 3 bases from J; junction bases left unmatched: 15. The CDR3 loop reads CASKVWGTGVSDGANVLTF. The CDR3 DNA is TGTGCCAGCAAGGTTTGGGGGACAGGGGTTTCGGATGGGGCCAACGTCCTGACTTTC.

The chain combines TRBV7-8 with TRBJ2-2; D remains unclear. CDR3 size: 12 residues. Trimming took 5 bases from V and 5 from J, leaving 6 bases between them. The germline V gene encodes CDR1 SGHVS and CDR2 FQNEAQ. The CDR3 protein is CASSRETGELFF. The CDR3, as DNA: TGTGCCAGCAGCCGAGAAACCGGGGAGCTGTTTTTT.

The chain links TRBV6-5 to TRBJ1-2, with D unresolved. The germline V and J ends were trimmed by 0 bases and 3 bases, with 8 bases remaining between them. The CDR3 has 14 amino acids. CDR1 is MNHEY and CDR2 is SVGAGI in the germline V gene. CDR3 coding DNA: TGTGCCAGCAGTTACTCATTCGGGGACTATGGCTACACCTTC. Its translation is CASSYSFGDYGYTF.

This rearrangement joins TRBV9 to TRBJ2-1; D not certain. Germline CDR1 reads SGDLS; CDR2 reads YYNGEE. V lost 3 bases, J lost 8 bases, and 21 bases lay in between. This CDR3 has 16 amino acids. For the CDR3, the DNA is TGTGCCAGCAGCGCAGCCCCGGAGACAAGGCCTCATGAGCAGTTCTTC. Amino acid sequence: CASSAAPETRPHEQFF.

The J gene is TRBJ2-3, the V gene TRBV5-6, with unresolved D. The CDR3 is 14 residues long. Germline CDR1 and CDR2: SGHDT and YYEEEE. V lost 2 bases and J lost 6, with 13 bases in between. The CDR3 sequence is CASSFEGYVDTQYF. The DNA of the CDR3 is TGTGCCAGCAGCTTCGAAGGATACGTGGATACGCAGTATTTT.

The chain recombines TRBV2 with TRBJ1-5, with D unresolved. This CDR3 region has 14 residues. Trimming shortened V by 5 bases and J by 0 bases, and 8 bases separated the two germline ends. Germline CDR1 SNHLY, CDR2 FYNNEI. The CDR3 protein is CASSLDLSNQPQHF. CDR3 coding DNA: TGTGCCAGCAGTCTGGACCTTAGCAATCAGCCCCAGCATTTT.

The rearrangement uses TRBV10-3 and TRBJ2-2; the D gene is possibly TRBD1 (5 bases). The CDR3 runs 16 residues. Deletions cut 4 bases from V and 0 bases from J, with 12 bases between. Germline values: CDR1 ENHRY, CDR2 SYGVKD. CDR3 loop: CAISADSLANTGELFF. Here the CDR3 DNA reads TGTGCCATCAGTGCTGACAGCCTCGCGAACACCGGGGAGCTGTTTTTT.

This chain connects TRBV14 to TRBJ2-7, with TRBD2 matching 11 bases. The CDR3 has 14 amino acids. J lost 3 bases, V lost 2 bases, and 0 bases had no gene match. In germline, CDR1 is SGHDN, CDR2 FVKESK. The DNA for the CDR3 is TGTGCCAGCAGCCAACTAGCGGGAGGCTACGAGCAGTACTTC. Encoded protein: CASSQLAGGYEQYF.

The V call is TRBV4-2, the J call TRBJ2-7; no clear D. The germline gives CDR1 LGHNA, CDR2 YNFKEQ. The CDR3 is 15 amino acids. The V and J ends lost 0 bases and 6 bases respectively, with 15 bases between them. CDR3 coding DNA: TGTGCCAGCAGCCAAGATGGGGTTGGAGAGTCCGAGCAGTACTTC. Its protein is CASSQDGVGESEQYF.

The rearrangement links TRBV27 to TRBJ1-1; 7 bases line up with TRBD1. The CDR3 length is 15 residues. The V gene's germline CDR1 is MNHEY and CDR2 SMNVEV (reference sequence). After removal of 4 bases from V and 5 bases from J, the junction contained 10 bases not matched to a gene. CDR3 coding DNA: TGTGCCAGCAGTTGGGAGGGGGCGATTAATACTGAAGCTTTCTTT. This gives the protein CASSWEGAINTEAFF.

This clone was seen a handful of times. The chain links TRBV6-1 to TRBJ2-7; D not certain. Germline values: CDR1 MNHNS, CDR2 SASEGT. Trimming removed 2 bases from V and 0 bases from J, with 11 bases in between. CDR3 length: 15 residues. In DNA, the CDR3 is TGTGCCAGCAGTGAATTTAGGGCAAGCTCCTACGAGCAGTACTTC. Translated: CASSEFRASSYEQYF.

This rearrangement joins TRBV14 to TRBJ1-2, with D hard to call. The CDR3 extends over 14 amino acids. The germline V and J ends were trimmed by 0 bases and 3 bases, with 8 bases remaining between them. Germline lookup yields CDR1 SGHDN and CDR2 FVKESK. The CDR3 loop is CASSQDNIYYGYTF. The CDR3 DNA reads TGTGCCAGCAGCCAAGATAACATTTACTATGGCTACACCTTC. Complete variable domain (other parts from reference TRBV14 and TRBJ1-2): EAGVTQFPSHSVIEKGQTVTLRCDPISGHDNLYWYRRVMGKEIKFLLHFVKESKQDESGMPNNRFLAERTGGTYSTLKVQPAELEDSGVYFCASSQDNIYYGYTFGSGTRLTVV.